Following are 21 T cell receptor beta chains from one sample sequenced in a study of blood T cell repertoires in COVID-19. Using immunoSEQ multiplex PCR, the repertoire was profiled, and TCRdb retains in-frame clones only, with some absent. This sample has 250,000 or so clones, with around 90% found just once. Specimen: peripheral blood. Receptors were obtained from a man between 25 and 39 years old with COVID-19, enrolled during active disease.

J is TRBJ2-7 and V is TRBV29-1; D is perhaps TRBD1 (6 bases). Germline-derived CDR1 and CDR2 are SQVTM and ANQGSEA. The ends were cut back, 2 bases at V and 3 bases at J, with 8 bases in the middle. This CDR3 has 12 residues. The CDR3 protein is CSVERGNYEQYF. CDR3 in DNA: TGCAGCGTTGAAAGGGGGAACTACGAGCAGTACTTC.

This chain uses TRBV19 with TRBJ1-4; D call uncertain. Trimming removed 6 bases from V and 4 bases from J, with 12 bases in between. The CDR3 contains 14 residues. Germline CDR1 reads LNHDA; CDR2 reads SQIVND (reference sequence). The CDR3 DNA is TGTGCCAGTAGGCCGGGAACCCATAATGAAAAACTGTTTTTT. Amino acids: CASRPGTHNEKLFF.

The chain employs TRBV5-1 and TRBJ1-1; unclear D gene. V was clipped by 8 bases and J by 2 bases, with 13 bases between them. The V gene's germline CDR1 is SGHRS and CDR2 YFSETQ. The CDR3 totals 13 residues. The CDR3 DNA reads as TGCGCCAGTGGAGGTGGTAGAAACACTGAAGCTTTCTTT. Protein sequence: CASGGGRNTEAFF.

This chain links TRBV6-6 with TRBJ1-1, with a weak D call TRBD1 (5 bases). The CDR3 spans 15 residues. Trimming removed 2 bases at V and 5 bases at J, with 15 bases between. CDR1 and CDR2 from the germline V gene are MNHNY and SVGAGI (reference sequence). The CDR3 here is CASSYPGWGETEAFF. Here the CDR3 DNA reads TGTGCCAGCAGTTACCCCGGATGGGGGGAGACTGAAGCTTTCTTT.

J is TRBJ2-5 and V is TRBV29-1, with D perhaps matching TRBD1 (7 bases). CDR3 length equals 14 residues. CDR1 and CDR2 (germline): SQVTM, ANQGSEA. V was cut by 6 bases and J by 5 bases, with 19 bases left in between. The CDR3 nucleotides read TGCAGCGTGCGGGGCAGGGGGGTATCTGAGACCCAGTACTTC. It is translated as CSVRGRGVSETQYF.

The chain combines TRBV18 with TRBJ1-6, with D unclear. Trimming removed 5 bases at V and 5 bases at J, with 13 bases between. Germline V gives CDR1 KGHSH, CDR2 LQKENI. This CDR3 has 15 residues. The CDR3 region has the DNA TGTGCCAGCTCATCTCAACCGGGTAATAATTCACCCCTCCACTTT. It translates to CASSSQPGNNSPLHF.

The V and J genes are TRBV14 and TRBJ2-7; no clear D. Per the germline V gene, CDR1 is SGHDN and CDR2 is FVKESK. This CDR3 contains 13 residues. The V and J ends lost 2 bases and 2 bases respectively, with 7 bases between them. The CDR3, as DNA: TGTGCCAGCAGCCAACGTGTAACCTACGAGCAGTACTTC. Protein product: CASSQRVTYEQYF.

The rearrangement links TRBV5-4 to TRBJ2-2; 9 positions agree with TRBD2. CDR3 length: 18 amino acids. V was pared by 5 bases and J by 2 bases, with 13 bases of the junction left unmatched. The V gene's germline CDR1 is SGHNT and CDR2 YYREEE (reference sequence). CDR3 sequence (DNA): TGTGCCAGCAGAGGGGGAGCAAGCGGGGGGCCTAACACCGGGGAGCTGTTTTTT. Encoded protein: CASRGGASGGPNTGELFF.

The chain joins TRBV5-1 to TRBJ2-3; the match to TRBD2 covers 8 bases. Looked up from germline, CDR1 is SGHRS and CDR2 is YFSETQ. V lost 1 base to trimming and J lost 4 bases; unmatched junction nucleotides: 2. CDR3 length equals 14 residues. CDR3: CASSLPGGADTQYF. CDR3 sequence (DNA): TGCGCCAGCAGCTTGCCCGGGGGGGCAGATACGCAGTATTTT.

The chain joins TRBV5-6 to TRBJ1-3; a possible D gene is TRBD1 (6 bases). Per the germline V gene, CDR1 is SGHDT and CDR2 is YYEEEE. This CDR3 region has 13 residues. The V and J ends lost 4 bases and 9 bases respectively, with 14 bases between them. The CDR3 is CASSIQGLGTIYF. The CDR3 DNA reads TGTGCCAGCAGCATACAGGGTTTAGGCACCATATATTTT.

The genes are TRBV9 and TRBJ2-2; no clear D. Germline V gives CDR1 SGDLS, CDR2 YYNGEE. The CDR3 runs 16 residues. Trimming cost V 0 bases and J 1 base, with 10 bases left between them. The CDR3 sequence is CASSVGDVRNTGELFF. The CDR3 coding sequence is TGTGCCAGCAGCGTAGGCGATGTTAGGAACACCGGGGAGCTGTTTTTT.

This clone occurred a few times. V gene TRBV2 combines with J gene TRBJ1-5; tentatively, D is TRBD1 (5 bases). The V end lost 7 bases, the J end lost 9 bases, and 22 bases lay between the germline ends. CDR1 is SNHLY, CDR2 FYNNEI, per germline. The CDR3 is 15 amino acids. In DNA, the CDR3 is TGTGCCAGCATGGCAGGGAGGGTGGACGGGCGGCCCCAGCATTTT. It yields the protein CASMAGRVDGRPQHF.

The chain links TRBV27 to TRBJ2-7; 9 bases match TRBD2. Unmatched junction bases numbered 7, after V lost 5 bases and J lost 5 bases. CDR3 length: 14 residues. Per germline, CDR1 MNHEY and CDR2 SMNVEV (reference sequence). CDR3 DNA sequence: TGTGCCAGCAGTCTCCTGGGACTAGCCCACGAGCAGTACTTC. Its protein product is CASSLLGLAHEQYF.

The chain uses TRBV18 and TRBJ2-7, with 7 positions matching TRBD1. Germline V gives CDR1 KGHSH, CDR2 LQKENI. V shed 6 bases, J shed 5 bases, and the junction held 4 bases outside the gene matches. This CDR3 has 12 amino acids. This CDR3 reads CASSLQGNEQYF. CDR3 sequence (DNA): TGTGCCAGCTCGCTACAGGGGAACGAGCAGTACTTC.

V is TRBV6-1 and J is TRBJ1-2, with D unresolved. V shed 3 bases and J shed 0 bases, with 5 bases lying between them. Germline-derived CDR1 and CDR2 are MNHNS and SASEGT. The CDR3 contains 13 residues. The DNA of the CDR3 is TGTGCCAGCAGTGATAGTACTAACTATGGCTACACCTTC. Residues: CASSDSTNYGYTF.

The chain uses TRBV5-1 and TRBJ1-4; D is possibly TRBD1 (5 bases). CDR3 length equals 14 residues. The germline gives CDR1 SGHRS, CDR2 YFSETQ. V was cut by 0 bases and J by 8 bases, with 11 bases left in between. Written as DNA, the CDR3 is TGCGCCAGCAGCTTGGGACAGTTTAAGGAAAAACTGTTTTTT. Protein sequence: CASSLGQFKEKLFF. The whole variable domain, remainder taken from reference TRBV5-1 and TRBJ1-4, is KAGVTQTPRYLIKTRGQQVTLSCSPISGHRSVSWYQQTPGQGLQFLFEYFSETQRNKGNFPGRFSGRQFSNSRSEMNVSTLELGDSALYLCASSLGQFKEKLFFGSGTQLSVL.

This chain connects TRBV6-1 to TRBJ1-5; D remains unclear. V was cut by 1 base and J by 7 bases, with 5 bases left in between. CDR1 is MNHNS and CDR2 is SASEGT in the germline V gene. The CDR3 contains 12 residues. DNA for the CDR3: TGTGCCAGCAGTGAAGTGCGGCAGCCCCAGCATTTT. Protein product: CASSEVRQPQHF.

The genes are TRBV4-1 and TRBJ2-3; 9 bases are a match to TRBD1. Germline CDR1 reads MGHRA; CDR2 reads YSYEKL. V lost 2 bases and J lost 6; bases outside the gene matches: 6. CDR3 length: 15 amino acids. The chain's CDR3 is CASSQPGTGSDTQYF. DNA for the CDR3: TGCGCCAGCAGCCAACCCGGGACAGGGTCTGATACGCAGTATTTT.

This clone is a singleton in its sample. The CDR3 DNA follows: TGTGCCAGCTCACTGTCTTTTGGGCCCAGCACAGATACGCAGTATTTT. Encoded protein: CASSLSFGPSTDTQYF. The chain employs TRBV18 and TRBJ2-3; D is uncertain. Trimming stripped 4 bases from V and 0 bases from J, with 14 bases between. The CDR3 is 16 amino acids. Looked up from germline, CDR1 is KGHSH and CDR2 is LQKENI.

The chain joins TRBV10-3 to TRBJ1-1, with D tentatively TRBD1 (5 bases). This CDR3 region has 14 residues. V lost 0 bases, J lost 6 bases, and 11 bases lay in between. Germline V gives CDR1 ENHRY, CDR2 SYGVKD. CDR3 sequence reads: CAISESPGPAEAFF. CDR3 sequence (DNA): TGTGCCATCAGTGAGTCCCCAGGGCCGGCTGAAGCTTTCTTT.

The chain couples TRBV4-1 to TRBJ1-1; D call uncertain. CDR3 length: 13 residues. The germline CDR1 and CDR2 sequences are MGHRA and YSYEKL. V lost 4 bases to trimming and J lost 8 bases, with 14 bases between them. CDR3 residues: CASSRTDGGEAFF. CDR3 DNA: TGCGCCAGCAGCCGGACTGATGGAGGCGAAGCTTTCTTT.